One sample yielded the 19 T cell receptor beta chains listed below, sequenced in a study of blood T cell repertoires in COVID-19. Sequencing used immunoSEQ multiplex PCR; TCRdb keeps in-frame clones, though not all of them. The top ten clones hold roughly 4.8% of a sample with about 160,000 clones, about 90% of them seen once. The sample consisted of peripheral blood. Source of these receptors: a man aged 25 to 40 with COVID-19, enrolled during active disease.

The J gene is TRBJ2-3, the V gene TRBV4-1, with 7 positions matching TRBD2. The trim removed 6 bases at V and 3 bases at J, leaving 9 bases unmatched. This CDR3 is 15 amino acids long. Germline CDR1 is MGHRA and CDR2 is YSYEKL. CDR3 DNA sequence: TGCGCCAGCAGTCAACCATGGGGGGGTACAGATACGCAGTATTTT. Translated: CASSQPWGGTDTQYF.

The chain links TRBV11-3 to TRBJ1-1; 8 bases map to TRBD1. The V and J ends lost 3 bases and 0 bases, in that order; junction bases with no gene match: 12. The CDR3 runs 18 residues. Germline V lookup: CDR1 SGHNT, CDR2 YENEEA. This chain's CDR3 is CASSFFPGQEILNTEAFF. DNA for the CDR3: TGTGCCAGCAGCTTTTTTCCGGGACAGGAGATTTTGAACACTGAAGCTTTCTTT.

CDR3 in DNA: TGTGCCAGCAGCGTAGCGGGACAGGATAATTCACCCCTCCACTTT. Translation gives CASSVAGQDNSPLHF. The chain carries TRBV9 and TRBJ1-6; 8 positions agree with TRBD1. The CDR3 has 15 residues. Germline CDR1 reads SGDLS; CDR2 reads YYNGEE. The trim removed 0 bases at V and 5 bases at J, leaving 1 base unmatched. The complete variable domain, with remaining parts taken from reference TRBV9 and TRBJ1-6, reads DSGVTQTPKHLITATGQRVTLRCSPRSGDLSVYWYQQSLDQGLQFLIQYYNGEERAKGNILERFSAQQFPDLHSELNLSSLELGDSALYFCASSVAGQDNSPLHFGNGTRLTVT.

This clone was observed once. The chain joins TRBV5-1 to TRBJ2-3; the match to TRBD2 covers 13 bases. The CDR3 has 16 residues. V shed 4 bases, J shed 4 bases, and the junction held 6 bases outside the gene matches. Per the germline V gene, CDR1 is SGHRS and CDR2 is YFSETQ. The CDR3 loop is CASSTSGGALADTQYF. CDR3 sequence (DNA): TGCGCCAGCAGCACTAGCGGGGGGGCCCTGGCAGATACGCAGTATTTT.

With respect to this clone: The sample contains more than one DNA sequence encoding this CDR3. The chain combines TRBV27 with TRBJ2-7, with TRBD1 matching over 8 bases. V dropped 5 bases and J dropped 2; count of bases not matched to a gene: 5. Germline V lookup: CDR1 MNHEY, CDR2 SMNVEV (reference sequence). The CDR3 consists of 14 residues. CDR3 region: CASSPRTGPYEQYF. The CDR3 coding sequence is TGTGCCAGCAGTCCACGGACAGGGCCCTACGAGCAGTACTTC.

V gene TRBV19 combines with J gene TRBJ2-5, with D tentatively TRBD1 (6 bases). This CDR3 comprises 14 residues. Trimming cost V 3 bases and J 5 bases, with 13 bases left between them. Germline CDR1 reads LNHDA; CDR2 reads SQIVND (reference sequence). The CDR3 DNA follows: TGTGCCAGTAGTATTAGTAGGACAGCTGAGACCCAGTACTTC. This encodes CASSISRTAETQYF.

This chain connects TRBV5-1 to TRBJ1-1, with TRBD1 as a possible D gene (6 bases). Germline lookup yields CDR1 SGHRS and CDR2 YFSETQ. V was pared by 0 bases and J by 4 bases, with 13 bases between. This CDR3 has 15 residues. The CDR3 bases are TGCGCCAGCAGCTTGGCACAGGGTCTGTTCACTGAAGCTTTCTTT. It specifies CASSLAQGLFTEAFF.

Here the CDR3 DNA reads TGTGCCAGCAGCCTCGACAGGGGACCCTACGAGCAGTACTTC. This sequence encodes CASSLDRGPYEQYF. The gene calls are TRBV11-2 and TRBJ2-7; 8 nucleotides line up with TRBD1. CDR1 and CDR2 (germline): SGHAT, FQNNGV. The CDR3 is made up of 14 amino acids. V lost 5 bases and J lost 2; bases outside the gene matches: 5.

The rearrangement links TRBV12-5 to TRBJ2-2, with a tentative D call TRBD2 (5 bases). This CDR3 region has 13 residues. Between the trimmed V and J ends, which lost 8 bases and 3 bases, there was a span of 10 bases. Looked up from germline, CDR1 is LGHNT and CDR2 is FRNRAP. The CDR3 region is CASRGTDTGELFF. Here the CDR3 DNA reads TGTGCTAGTCGGGGAACCGACACCGGGGAGCTGTTTTTT.

The genes are TRBV6-4 and TRBJ1-2; 8 nucleotides agree with TRBD1. The CDR3 is 14 amino acids. Germline trimming cut 6 bases from V and 3 bases from J; bases unmatched to any gene: 6. The germline V gene has CDR1 MRHNA and CDR2 SNTAGT. CDR3 residues: CASRSSGQDYGYTF. Here the CDR3 DNA reads TGTGCCAGCAGATCCTCGGGACAGGACTATGGCTACACCTTC.

The genes are TRBV5-8 and TRBJ2-1, with D possibly being TRBD2 (6 bases). The germline CDR1 and CDR2 sequences are SGHTS and YDEGEE. This CDR3 spans 15 amino acids. V was clipped by 0 bases and J by 2 bases, with 9 bases between them. As DNA, the CDR3 is TGTGCCAGCAGCTTGGATCCGGGAGCCTACAATGAGCAGTTCTTC. Translation gives CASSLDPGAYNEQFF.

CDR3 nucleotide sequence: TGTGCCAGCAGTTACCGCCAGGGCTTCGGCTACACCTTC. It is translated as CASSYRQGFGYTF. This chain uses TRBV6-2 or TRBV6-3 with TRBJ1-2; perhaps TRBD1 as D (5 bases). V lost 2 bases and J lost 8, with 12 bases in between. Germline V gene sequence: CDR1 MNHEY, CDR2 SVGEGT. The CDR3 loop spans 13 amino acids.

The rearrangement uses TRBV7-9 and TRBJ1-1; 7 bases align to TRBD1. This CDR3 is 18 amino acids long. The junction had 16 bases not matched to a gene; V was cut back by 5 bases and J by 1 base. CDR1 and CDR2 (germline): SEHNR, FQNEAQ (reference sequence). This chain's CDR3 is CASSPFGSPGQRNTEAFF. CDR3 DNA sequence: TGTGCCAGCAGCCCATTCGGTTCTCCGGGACAGAGGAACACTGAAGCTTTCTTT.

The V gene is TRBV9, the J gene TRBJ1-2; TRBD1 agrees at 8 bases. Germline CDR1 SGDLS, CDR2 YYNGEE. After removal of 3 bases from V and 4 bases from J, the junction contained 8 bases not matched to a gene. CDR3 length: 15 residues. The CDR3 loop is CASSAKPDRVYGYTF. In nucleotides, the CDR3 is TGTGCCAGCAGCGCCAAACCGGACAGGGTCTATGGCTACACCTTC.

This chain connects TRBV9 to TRBJ2-2; 7 positions match TRBD1. V trimming: 3 bases; J trimming: 1 base; junction bases outside the gene matches: 6. CDR1 and CDR2 (germline): SGDLS, YYNGEE. The CDR3 is 16 residues long. The DNA for the CDR3 is TGTGCCAGCAGCGCCCGACAGGGCCAGAACACCGGGGAGCTGTTTTTT. Its protein product is CASSARQGQNTGELFF.

This clone has more than one count but fewer than ten. This chain joins TRBV27 and TRBJ1-2, with D possibly being TRBD1 (6 bases). The ends were cut back, 3 bases at V and 4 bases at J, with 15 bases in the middle. This CDR3 region has 15 residues. CDR1 MNHEY and CDR2 SMNVEV come from the germline V gene (reference sequence). In DNA, the CDR3 is TGTGCCAGCAGTTTGTTTTTTGGGGGCGTCTATGGCTACACCTTC. Its translation: CASSLFFGGVYGYTF.

This chain uses TRBV5-4 with TRBJ2-4, with 9 bases that match TRBD2. CDR3 length: 17 amino acids. V lost 4 bases, J lost 6 bases, and 14 bases stayed unmatched. The germline gives CDR1 SGHNT, CDR2 YYREEE (reference sequence). CDR3 residues: CASSPSSGGSHRNIQYF. The CDR3, as DNA: TGTGCCAGCAGCCCCTCGAGCGGGGGGTCGCATCGAAACATTCAGTACTTC. Full variable domain (remainder filled in from reference TRBV5-4 and TRBJ2-4): ETGVTQSPTHLIKTRGQQVTLRCSSQSGHNTVSWYQQALGQGPQFIFQYYREEENGRGNFPPRFSGLQFPNYSSELNVNALELDDSALYLCASSPSSGGSHRNIQYFGAGTRLSVL.

The rearrangement uses TRBV24-1 and TRBJ2-3, with 11 bases matching TRBD2. The CDR3 totals 15 residues. The V and J ends lost 5 bases and 8 bases, in that order; junction bases with no gene match: 8. Per germline, CDR1 KGHDR and CDR2 SFDVKD. The CDR3 here is CATSGASGGPGTQYF. The CDR3 DNA reads TGTGCCACCAGTGGGGCTAGCGGGGGGCCGGGTACGCAGTATTTT.

The chain employs TRBV18 and TRBJ2-7; 8 bases map to TRBD2. Germline CDR1 KGHSH, CDR2 LQKENI. With 2 bases clipped from V and 5 bases from J, the junction kept 8 bases outside the gene matches. The CDR3 extends over 15 amino acids. The CDR3 nucleotides read TGTGCCAGCTCACCATCACGGGGGGGACGGGACGAGCAGTACTTC. Its translation: CASSPSRGGRDEQYF.